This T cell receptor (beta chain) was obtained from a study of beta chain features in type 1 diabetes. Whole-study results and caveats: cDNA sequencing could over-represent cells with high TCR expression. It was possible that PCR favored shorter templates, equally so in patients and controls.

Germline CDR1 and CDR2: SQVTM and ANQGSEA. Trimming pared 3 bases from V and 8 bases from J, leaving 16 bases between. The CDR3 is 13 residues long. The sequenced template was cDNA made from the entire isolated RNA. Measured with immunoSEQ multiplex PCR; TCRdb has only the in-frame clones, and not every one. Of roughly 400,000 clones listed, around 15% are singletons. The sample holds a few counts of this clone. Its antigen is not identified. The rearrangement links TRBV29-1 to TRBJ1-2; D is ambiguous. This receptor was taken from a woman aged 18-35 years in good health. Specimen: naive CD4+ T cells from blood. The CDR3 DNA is TGCAGCGTTGATTTGGTATTTGGTAGCGGCTACACCTTC. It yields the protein CSVDLVFGSGYTF.